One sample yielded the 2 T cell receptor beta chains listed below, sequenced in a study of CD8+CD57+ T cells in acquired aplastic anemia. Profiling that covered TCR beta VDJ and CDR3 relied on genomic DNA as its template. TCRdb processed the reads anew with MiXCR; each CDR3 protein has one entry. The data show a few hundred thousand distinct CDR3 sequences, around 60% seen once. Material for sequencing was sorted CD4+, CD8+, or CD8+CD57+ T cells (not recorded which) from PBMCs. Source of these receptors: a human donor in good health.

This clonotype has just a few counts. DNA of the CDR3: TGCGCCAGCAGCTTGGCCCTAGCGGGGGGGCCCGATGAGCAGTACTTC. Protein: CASSLALAGGPDEQYF. The rearrangement links TRBV5-1 to TRBJ2-7; 12 bases are a match to TRBD2. From germline, CDR1 is SGHRS and CDR2 YFSETQ. This CDR3 has 16 residues. The trim removed 0 bases at V and 7 bases at J, leaving 8 bases unmatched.

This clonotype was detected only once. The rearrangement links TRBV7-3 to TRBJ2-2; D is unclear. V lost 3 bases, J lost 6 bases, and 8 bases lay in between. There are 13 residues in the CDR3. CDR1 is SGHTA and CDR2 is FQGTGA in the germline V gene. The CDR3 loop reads CASSFIASGELFF. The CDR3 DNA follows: TGTGCCAGCAGCTTTATTGCGTCCGGGGAGCTGTTTTTT.